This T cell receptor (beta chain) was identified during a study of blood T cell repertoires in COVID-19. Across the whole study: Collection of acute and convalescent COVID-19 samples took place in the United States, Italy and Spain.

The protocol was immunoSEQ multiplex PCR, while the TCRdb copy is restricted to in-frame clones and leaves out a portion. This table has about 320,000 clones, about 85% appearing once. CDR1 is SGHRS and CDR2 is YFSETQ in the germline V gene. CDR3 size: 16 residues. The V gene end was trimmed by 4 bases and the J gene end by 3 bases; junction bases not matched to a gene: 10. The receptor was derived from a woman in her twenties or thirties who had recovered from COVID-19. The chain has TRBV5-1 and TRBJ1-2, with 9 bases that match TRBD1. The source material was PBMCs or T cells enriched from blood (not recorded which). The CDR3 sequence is CASSNGTGPPYYGYTF. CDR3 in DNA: TGCGCCAGCAGCAACGGGACAGGGCCTCCCTACTATGGCTACACCTTC.